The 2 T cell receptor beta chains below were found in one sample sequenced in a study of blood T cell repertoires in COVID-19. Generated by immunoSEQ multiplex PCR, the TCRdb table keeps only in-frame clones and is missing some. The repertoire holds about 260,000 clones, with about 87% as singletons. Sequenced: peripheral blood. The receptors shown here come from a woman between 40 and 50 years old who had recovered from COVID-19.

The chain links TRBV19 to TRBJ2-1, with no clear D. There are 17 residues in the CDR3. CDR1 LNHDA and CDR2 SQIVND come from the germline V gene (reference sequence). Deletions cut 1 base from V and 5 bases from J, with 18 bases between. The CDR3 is CASSIVWAVEFHNEQFF. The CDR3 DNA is TGTGCCAGTAGTATAGTCTGGGCCGTCGAGTTCCACAATGAGCAGTTCTTC.

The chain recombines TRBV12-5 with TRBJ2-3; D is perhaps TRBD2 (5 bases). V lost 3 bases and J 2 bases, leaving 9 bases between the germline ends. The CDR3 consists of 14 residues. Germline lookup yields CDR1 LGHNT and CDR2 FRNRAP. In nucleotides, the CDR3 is TGTGCTAGTGGTTTCCCGGGAATCACAGATACGCAGTATTTT. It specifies CASGFPGITDTQYF.